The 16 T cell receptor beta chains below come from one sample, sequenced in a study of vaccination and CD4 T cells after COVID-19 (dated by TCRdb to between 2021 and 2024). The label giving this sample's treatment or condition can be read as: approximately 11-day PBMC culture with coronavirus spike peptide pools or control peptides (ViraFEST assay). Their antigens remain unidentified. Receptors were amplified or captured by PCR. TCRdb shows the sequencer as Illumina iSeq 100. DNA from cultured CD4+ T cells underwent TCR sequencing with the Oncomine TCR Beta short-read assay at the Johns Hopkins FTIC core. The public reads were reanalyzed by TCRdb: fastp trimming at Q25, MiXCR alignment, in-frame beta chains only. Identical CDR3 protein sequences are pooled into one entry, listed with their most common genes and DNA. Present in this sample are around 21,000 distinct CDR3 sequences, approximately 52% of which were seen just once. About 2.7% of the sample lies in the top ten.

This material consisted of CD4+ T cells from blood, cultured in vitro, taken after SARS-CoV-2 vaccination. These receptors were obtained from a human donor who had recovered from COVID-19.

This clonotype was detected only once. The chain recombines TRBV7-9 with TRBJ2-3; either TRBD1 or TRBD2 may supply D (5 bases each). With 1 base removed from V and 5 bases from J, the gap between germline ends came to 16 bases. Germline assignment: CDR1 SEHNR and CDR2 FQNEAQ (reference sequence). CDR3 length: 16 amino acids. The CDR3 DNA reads TGTGCCAGCAGCTTAGTTTCTCTGGGGGTGGGAGATACGCAGTATTTT. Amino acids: CASSLVSLGVGDTQYF.

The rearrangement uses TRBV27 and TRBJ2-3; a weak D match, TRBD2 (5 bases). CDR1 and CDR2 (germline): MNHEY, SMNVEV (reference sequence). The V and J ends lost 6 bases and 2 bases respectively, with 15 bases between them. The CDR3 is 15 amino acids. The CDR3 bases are TGTGCCAGCAGCTCCCAGCGGTCCCCCACAGATACGCAGTATTTT. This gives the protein CASSSQRSPTDTQYF.

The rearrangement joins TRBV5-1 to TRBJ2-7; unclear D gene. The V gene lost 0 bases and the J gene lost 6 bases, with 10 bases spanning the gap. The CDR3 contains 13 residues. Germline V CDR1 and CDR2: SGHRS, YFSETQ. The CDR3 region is CASSLDGPSEQYF. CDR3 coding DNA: TGCGCCAGCAGCTTGGACGGCCCCAGCGAGCAGTACTTC.

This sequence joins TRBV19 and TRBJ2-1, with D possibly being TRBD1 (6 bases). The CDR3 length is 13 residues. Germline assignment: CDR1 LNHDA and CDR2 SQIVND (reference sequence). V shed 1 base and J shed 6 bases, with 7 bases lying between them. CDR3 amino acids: CASSIVGANEQFF. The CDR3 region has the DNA TGTGCCAGTAGTATAGTGGGGGCCAATGAGCAGTTCTTC. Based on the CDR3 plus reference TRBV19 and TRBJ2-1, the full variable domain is DGGITQSPKYLFRKEGQNVTLSCEQNLNHDAMYWYRQDPGQGLRLIYYSQIVNDFQKGDIAEGYSVSREKKESFPLTVTSAQKNPTAFYLCASSIVGANEQFFGPGTRLTVL.

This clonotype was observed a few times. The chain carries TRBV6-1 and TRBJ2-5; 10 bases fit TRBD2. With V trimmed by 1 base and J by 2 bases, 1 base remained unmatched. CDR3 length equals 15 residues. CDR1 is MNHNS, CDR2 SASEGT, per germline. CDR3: CASSEELAGQETQYF. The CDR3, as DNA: TGTGCCAGCAGTGAAGAACTAGCGGGGCAAGAGACCCAGTACTTC.

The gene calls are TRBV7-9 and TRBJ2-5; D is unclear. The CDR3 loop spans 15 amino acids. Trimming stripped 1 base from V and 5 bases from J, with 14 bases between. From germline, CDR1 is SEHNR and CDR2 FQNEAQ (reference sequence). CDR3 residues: CASSLVQGSTETQYF. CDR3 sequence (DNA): TGTGCCAGCAGCTTAGTACAAGGGTCAACCGAGACCCAGTACTTC.

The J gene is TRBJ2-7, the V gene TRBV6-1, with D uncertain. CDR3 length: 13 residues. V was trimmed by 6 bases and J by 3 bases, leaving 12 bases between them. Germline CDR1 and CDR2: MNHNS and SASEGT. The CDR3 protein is CASSLKGSYEQYF. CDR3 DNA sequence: TGTGCCAGCAGCCTGAAGGGAAGCTACGAGCAGTACTTC.

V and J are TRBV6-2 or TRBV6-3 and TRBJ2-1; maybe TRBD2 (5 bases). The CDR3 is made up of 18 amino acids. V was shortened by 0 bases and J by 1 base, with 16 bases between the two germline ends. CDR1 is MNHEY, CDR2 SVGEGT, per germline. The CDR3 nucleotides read TGTGCCAGCAGTTACTCGATGAAGCCGGGGTCGTCCTACAATGAGCAGTTCTTC. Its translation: CASSYSMKPGSSYNEQFF.

The CDR3, as DNA: TGTGCCAGCACCACTGGAGGGAGGCCACCCCACCATGAGCAGTTCTTC. It encodes CASTTGGRPPHHEQFF. The V gene is TRBV7-8, the J gene TRBJ2-1; a possible D gene is TRBD2 (6 bases). The CDR3 runs 16 residues. CDR1 is SGHVS and CDR2 is FQNEAQ in the germline V gene. Trimming removed 7 bases at V and 8 bases at J, with 24 bases between. Full variable domain (missing parts from reference TRBV7-8 and TRBJ2-1): GAGVSQSPRYKVAKRGQDVALRCDPISGHVSLFWYQQALGQGPEFLTYFQNEAQLDKSGLPSDRFFAERPEGSVSTLKIQRTQQEDSAVYLCASTTGGRPPHHEQFFGPGTRLTVL.

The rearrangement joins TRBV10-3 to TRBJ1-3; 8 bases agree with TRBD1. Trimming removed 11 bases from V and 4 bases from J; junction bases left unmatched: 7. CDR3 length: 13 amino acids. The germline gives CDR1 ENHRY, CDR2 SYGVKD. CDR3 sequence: CAVQGASGNTIYF. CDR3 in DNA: TGTGCCGTGCAGGGGGCATCAGGAAACACCATATATTTT.

CDR3 in DNA: TGTGCCAGCAGCTCAGGGGGAGGGACTGAAGCTTTCTTT. Translated: CASSSGGGTEAFF. This rearrangement joins TRBV11-3 to TRBJ1-1; 7 bases are shared with TRBD1. The CDR3 consists of 13 residues. Trimming at V came to 4 bases and at J to 5 bases, leaving 4 bases not matched to a gene. The germline CDR1 and CDR2 sequences are SGHNT and YENEEA.

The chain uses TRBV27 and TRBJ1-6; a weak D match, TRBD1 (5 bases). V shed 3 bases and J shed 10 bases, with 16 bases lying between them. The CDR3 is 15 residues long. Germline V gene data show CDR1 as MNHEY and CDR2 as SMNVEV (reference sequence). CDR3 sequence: CASSFAGNGGSPLHF. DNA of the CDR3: TGTGCCAGCAGTTTTGCGGGGAATGGGGGATCACCCCTCCACTTT.

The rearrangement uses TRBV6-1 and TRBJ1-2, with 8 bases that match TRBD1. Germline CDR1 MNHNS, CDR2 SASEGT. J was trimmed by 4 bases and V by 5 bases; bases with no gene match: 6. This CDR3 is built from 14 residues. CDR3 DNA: TGTGCCAGCAGTAGGGGACAGGAGGTCTATGGCTACACCTTC. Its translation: CASSRGQEVYGYTF.

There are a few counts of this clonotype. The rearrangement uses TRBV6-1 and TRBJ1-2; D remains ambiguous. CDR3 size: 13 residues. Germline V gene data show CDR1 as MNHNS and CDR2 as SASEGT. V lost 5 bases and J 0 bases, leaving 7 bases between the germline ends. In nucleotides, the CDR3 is TGTGCCAGCAGTACCGGAGCTAACTATGGCTACACCTTC. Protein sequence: CASSTGANYGYTF.

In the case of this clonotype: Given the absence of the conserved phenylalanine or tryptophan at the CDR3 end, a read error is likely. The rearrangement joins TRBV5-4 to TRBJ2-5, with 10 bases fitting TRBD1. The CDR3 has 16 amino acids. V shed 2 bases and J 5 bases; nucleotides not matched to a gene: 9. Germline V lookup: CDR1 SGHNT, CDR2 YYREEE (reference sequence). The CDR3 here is CASSFPGQGSRETQYL. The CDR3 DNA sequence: TGTGCCAGCAGCTTTCCGGGACAGGGGTCGCGGGAGACCCAGTACCTC.

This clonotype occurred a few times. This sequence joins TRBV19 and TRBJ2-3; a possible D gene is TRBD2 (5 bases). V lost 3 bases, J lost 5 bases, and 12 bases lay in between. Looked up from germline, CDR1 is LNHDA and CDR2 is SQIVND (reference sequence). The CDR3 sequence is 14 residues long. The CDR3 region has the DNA TGTGCCAGTAGTATTAGGGCTGGACTAGATACGCAGTATTTT. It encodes CASSIRAGLDTQYF.